The rows below give T cell receptor beta chains drawn from one sample of a study of tumor-infiltrating lymphocytes in primary liver carcinoma. TCRdb recomputed calls from the multiplex PCR reads with MiXCR, one row per CDR3 protein. The sample lists about 300,000 distinct CDR3 sequences; over 55% were seen once. Material for sequencing was peripheral blood. The receptors were gathered from a man in his forties with primary liver carcinoma and hepatitis B virus infection. Both conserved end residues are part of each CDR3. Fields, in order: V gene, CDR3 protein.

v_call: TRBV12-3/TRBV12-4; cdr3_aa: CASSFGGSGTGGKLFF
v_call: TRBV28; cdr3_aa: CVSSLSGAGEKLFF
v_call: TRBV6-5; cdr3_aa: CANSERQGARRNQPQHF
v_call: TRBV29-1; cdr3_aa: CSVDAGNTIYF
v_call: TRBV28; cdr3_aa: CASSVRNQPQHF
v_call: TRBV7-9; cdr3_aa: CASSSNEGRWTDTQYF
v_call: TRBV4-1; cdr3_aa: CASNQVTLSGELFF
v_call: TRBV13; cdr3_aa: CASSLSMWREGYEQYF
v_call: TRBV7-9; cdr3_aa: CASAMGMYEQYF
v_call: TRBV11-3; cdr3_aa: CASSSSKNTGELFF
v_call: TRBV7-8; cdr3_aa: CASRATTWGGEQYF
v_call: TRBV6-6; cdr3_aa: CACSSGRLAAYNEQFF
v_call: TRBV7-8; cdr3_aa: CASSHGQGDSPLHF
v_call: TRBV14; cdr3_aa: CATRQVVGTGELFF
v_call: TRBV24-1; cdr3_aa: CATSDRRTGDNEQFF
v_call: TRBV14; cdr3_aa: CASSQDQNHQAFYNSPLHF
v_call: TRBV6-1; cdr3_aa: CASSEVWSGGDDQPQHF
v_call: TRBV5-6; cdr3_aa: CASSSGTSGTDTEYF
v_call: TRBV11-1; cdr3_aa: CASSSDRVHNVQFF
v_call: TRBV30; cdr3_aa: CAWSERYEQFF
v_call: TRBV5-1; cdr3_aa: CASSPRTSGTLDTQYF
v_call: TRBV6-5; cdr3_aa: CVSSSRGSTGNTIYF
v_call: TRBV11-1; cdr3_aa: CASSKGPRRDEASF
v_call: TRBV29-1; cdr3_aa: CSVMRQGDTEAFF
v_call: TRBV11-2; cdr3_aa: CGSSSRSGTEQLF
v_call: TRBV6-1; cdr3_aa: CASSLTGGAPNTGELVF
v_call: TRBV6-2/TRBV6-3; cdr3_aa: CASSPREGIPREQYF
v_call: TRBV11-2; cdr3_aa: CASSLALGGLEQYF
v_call: TRBV28; cdr3_aa: CASSLTGRGQPQHF
v_call: TRBV5-6; cdr3_aa: CVSSFPGLIPTEAFF
v_call: TRBV29-1; cdr3_aa: CSVEDPRDPWREQYF
v_call: TRBV12-3/TRBV12-4; cdr3_aa: CASSNTGGAYEQYF
v_call: TRBV10-2; cdr3_aa: CATSKGQGISGPQHF
v_call: TRBV5-1; cdr3_aa: CASSFQGGGETQYF
v_call: TRBV11-2; cdr3_aa: CASSFGTTGGVYNEQFF
v_call: TRBV11-2; cdr3_aa: CTSSRLVTSGNTGELFF
v_call: TRBV7-8; cdr3_aa: CASGPMTAAKNIQYF
v_call: TRBV13; cdr3_aa: CASSSVSNYEQYF
v_call: TRBV5-4; cdr3_aa: CASSSGTESTIYF
v_call: TRBV6-2/TRBV6-3; cdr3_aa: CASSYVSRVQHF
v_call: TRBV29-1; cdr3_aa: CSGIGISGDSEQFF
v_call: TRBV12-3/TRBV12-4; cdr3_aa: CASSQRQGASSYNKQFF
v_call: TRBV6-6; cdr3_aa: CASSYSAGGRNIQYF
v_call: TRBV11-2; cdr3_aa: CASGLEASFPWGQYF
v_call: TRBV4-3; cdr3_aa: CASSQDRWAETNYGYTF
v_call: TRBV5-4; cdr3_aa: CTSSSYRTYEQYF
v_call: TRBV28; cdr3_aa: CASSPGRHSNQPQHF
v_call: TRBV29-1; cdr3_aa: CSDEEDRRNEQFF
v_call: TRBV14; cdr3_aa: CASSQDRRRGTLTDTQYF
v_call: TRBV7-8; cdr3_aa: CAGTSREGADTQYF
v_call: TRBV12-3/TRBV12-4; cdr3_aa: CASISQAGLPSNEQFF
v_call: TRBV7-2; cdr3_aa: CASSPSPGTGGTNEKLFF
v_call: TRBV4-2; cdr3_aa: CASSRRLAGVDEQFF
v_call: TRBV11-2; cdr3_aa: CASRAVESTYTQYF
v_call: TRBV5-6; cdr3_aa: CASSLDGSNYNEQFF
v_call: TRBV5-6; cdr3_aa: CASGQLAGSTDTQYF
v_call: TRBV21-1; cdr3_aa: CASTPRGYEQYF
v_call: TRBV4-2; cdr3_aa: CASSQESQGSEQYF
v_call: TRBV5-5; cdr3_aa: CASSLGDKHTDTQYF